This is a list of T cell receptor beta chains from one sample in a study of blood T cell repertoires in COVID-19. Profiling relied on immunoSEQ multiplex PCR, and the TCRdb table lists in-frame clones only, not all of them. The table lists about 59,000 clones, 75% to 85% of them singletons. The material sequenced was peripheral blood. These receptors were obtained from a man aged 55 to 70 with acute or convalescent COVID-19. CDR3s include the opening cysteine and the closing phenylalanine or tryptophan. Each record gives: clone size, D gene, J gene, V gene, CDR3 protein, CDR3 DNA. A D gene is named only where the DNA matches it firmly. Some rows have no size entry. The others give once, few or many, or a class for an expanded clone.

- | - | TRBJ2-7 | TRBV3-1/TRBV3-2 | CASSPSRGTFSYEQYF | TGTGCCAGCAGCCCCTCAAGGGGCACTTTCTCCTACGAGCAGTACTTC
- | - | TRBJ1-3 | TRBV3-1/TRBV3-2 | CASSQASGNTIYF | TGTGCCAGCAGCCAAGCTAGTGGAAACACCATATATTTT
once | - | TRBJ2-7 | TRBV6-6 | CASKSRDIYEQYF | TGTGCCAGCAAGTCCCGGGACATCTACGAGCAGTACTTC
- | - | TRBJ1-1 | TRBV9 | CARPYPNGLNTEAFF | TGTGCCAGACCCTACCCTAACGGGTTGAACACTGAAGCTTTCTTT
- | - | TRBJ1-5 | TRBV7-2 | CASSPRGSNQPQHF | TGTGCCAGCAGCCCCAGGGGTAGCAATCAGCCCCAGCATTTT
- | TRBD1 | TRBJ1-1 | TRBV27 | CASRAPGQGRKTFF | TGTGCCAGCCGCGCACCAGGACAGGGGCGTAAAACTTTCTTT
- | TRBD1 | TRBJ2-1 | TRBV11-2 | CASSPSGTGFNRWGQEQFF | TGTGCCAGCAGCCCCTCCGGGACAGGTTTCAACCGGTGGGGTCAGGAGCAGTTCTTC
- | TRBD1 | TRBJ1-4 | TRBV9 | CASSPRDSFNEKLFF | TGTGCCAGCAGCCCCCGGGACAGTTTTAATGAAAAACTGTTTTTT
- | - | TRBJ2-3 | TRBV19 | CASSIMAGASTDTQYF | TGTGCCAGTAGTATTATGGCGGGGGCTAGCACAGATACGCAGTATTTT
once | - | TRBJ2-3 | TRBV29-1 | CSVEDRQRGTDTQYF | TGCAGCGTTGAAGATAGACAGCGGGGCACAGATACGCAGTATTTT
- | - | TRBJ2-7 | TRBV18 | CASSPAGYEQYF | TGTGCCAGCTCACCAGCGGGCTACGAGCAGTACTTC
- | TRBD1 | TRBJ1-4 | TRBV4-2 | CASSQDGTGGEKLFF | TGTGCCAGCAGCCAAGACGGGACAGGGGGGGAAAAACTGTTTTTT
- | - | TRBJ2-7 | TRBV9 | CASSTDDRGYEQYF | TGTGCCAGCAGCACAGACGATCGGGGCTACGAGCAGTACTTC
- | - | TRBJ2-2 | TRBV20-1 | CSASYWGELFF | TGCAGTGCTAGCTATTGGGGGGAGCTGTTTTTT
- | - | TRBJ2-5 | TRBV2 | CASRGVFLETQYF | TGTGCCAGCAGAGGGGTCTTCTTAGAGACCCAGTACTTC
- | TRBD1 | TRBJ1-4 | TRBV29-1 | CSVDGTATNEKLFF | TGCAGCGTTGATGGGACAGCAACTAATGAAAAACTGTTTTTT
- | - | TRBJ1-5 | TRBV19 | CASSLPNPGPIGNQPQHF | TGTGCCAGTAGCCTCCCAAATCCAGGCCCTATTGGCAATCAGCCCCAGCATTTT
once | - | TRBJ2-1 | TRBV14 | CASSPQGFNEQFF | TGTGCCAGCAGCCCACAGGGATTCAATGAGCAGTTCTTC
few | TRBD2 | TRBJ2-2 | TRBV5-4 | CASSSERGGELFF | TGTGCCAGCAGCTCCGAGCGGGGCGGGGAGCTGTTTTTT
- | TRBD1 | TRBJ1-3 | TRBV30 | CAWGTGNSGNTIYF | TGTGCCTGGGGGACAGGGAACTCTGGAAACACCATATATTTT
- | TRBD1 | TRBJ1-4 | TRBV9 | CASSAGQVEEKLFF | TGTGCCAGCAGCGCCGGACAGGTTGAAGAAAAACTGTTTTTT
- | - | TRBJ2-2 | TRBV27 | CASSPDKWEAGELFF | TGTGCCAGCAGTCCTGACAAATGGGAGGCCGGGGAGCTGTTTTTT
- | - | TRBJ1-5 | TRBV5-5 | CASSLERPPWTQHF | TGTGCCAGCAGCTTGGAGAGGCCCCCCTGGACCCAGCATTTT
- | TRBD2 | TRBJ2-7 | TRBV5-1 | CASSPGLASYEQYF | TGCGCCAGCAGCCCGGGACTAGCATCCTACGAGCAGTACTTC
once | - | TRBJ1-5 | TRBV2 | CASSVSGHQPQHF | TGTGCCAGCAGTGTGTCAGGGCATCAGCCCCAGCATTTT
few | TRBD1 | TRBJ1-2 | TRBV5-1 | CASTLSTGVKGYTF | TGCGCCAGCACTCTCTCGACAGGGGTTAAGGGCTACACCTTC
- | TRBD1 | TRBJ1-5 | TRBV5-1 | CASSPGGTGLNQPQHF | TGCGCCAGCAGCCCAGGGGGGACTGGTCTCAATCAGCCCCAGCATTTT
- | - | TRBJ2-7 | TRBV7-9 | CASSLGPGPYEQYF | TGTGCCAGCAGCTTAGGCCCCGGTCCCTACGAGCAGTACTTC
few | - | TRBJ1-4 | TRBV5-1 | CASSLGQGATNEKLFF | TGCGCCAGCAGCTTAGGTCAAGGGGCAACTAATGAAAAACTGTTTTTT
- | - | TRBJ1-5 | TRBV3-1/TRBV3-2 | CASSQGRDQPQHF | TGTGCCAGCAGCCAAGGTCGGGATCAGCCCCAGCATTTT
- | - | TRBJ1-1 | TRBV30 | CAWSPQGPIEAFF | TGTGCCTGGTCTCCCCAGGGCCCCATTGAAGCTTTCTTT
- | TRBD2 | TRBJ2-5 | TRBV6-1 | CASSESPLAGGIQTSETQYF | TGTGCCAGCAGTGAAAGCCCTCTAGCGGGGGGAATCCAAACTTCGGAGACCCAGTACTTC
- | TRBD1 | TRBJ1-2 | TRBV19 | CASRKTGGAQRGYTF | TGTGCCAGTAGAAAAACAGGGGGGGCTCAAAGGGGCTACACCTTC
- | - | TRBJ2-5 | TRBV4-2 | CASSPTPSRWETQYF | TGTGCCAGCAGCCCGACTCCATCGAGGTGGGAGACCCAGTACTTC
- | - | TRBJ2-7 | TRBV12-3/TRBV12-4 | CASSLETAGQYF | TGTGCCAGCAGTTTAGAGACGGCAGGGCAGTACTTC
few | TRBD1 | TRBJ1-2 | TRBV2 | CASGDSYGYTF | TGTGCCAGCGGGGACAGCTATGGCTACACCTTC
- | - | TRBJ2-3 | TRBV7-3 | CASSPFGDTQYF | TGTGCCAGCAGCCCTTTCGGAGATACGCAGTATTTT
- | TRBD2 | TRBJ2-1 | TRBV5-1 | CASRSSGGASYNEQFF | TGCGCCAGCAGATCCAGCGGGGGGGCTTCCTACAATGAGCAGTTCTTC
many | - | TRBJ2-7 | TRBV27 | CASSLRDSTYEQYF | TGTGCCAGCAGTTTGAGAGACAGCACCTACGAGCAGTACTTC
- | TRBD2 | TRBJ2-1 | TRBV6-5 | CASSRGLAGGNEQFF | TGTGCCAGCAGCCGAGGACTAGCGGGGGGGAATGAGCAGTTCTTC
- | - | TRBJ2-7 | TRBV6-5 | CASSYYPGSHEQYF | TGTGCCAGCAGTTACTATCCGGGTTCCCACGAGCAGTACTTC